The clone carrying this T cell receptor (beta chain) was recorded at least ten times. Library preparation (for TCRbeta) was performed with unique molecular identifiers. From the PCR reads, TCRdb called clonotypes with MiXCR, one entry per CDR3 protein. Among 230,000 or so distinct CDR3 sequences listed, 9.7% were seen once. These data belong to a study of T-cell reconstitution after alpha-beta-depleted transplantation in children. Germline V gene data show CDR1 as SQVTM and CDR2 as ANQGSEA. There are 12 residues in the CDR3. V lost 2 bases and J lost 1, with 5 bases in between. This TCR was sampled from a human donor who donated a stem cell graft to a child with SCID. The rearrangement joins TRBV29-1 to TRBJ1-1; D unclear. The source was PBMCs from the stem cell graft donor, collected from the stem cell graft. The CDR3 protein is CSVEQENTEAFF. DNA of the CDR3: TGCAGCGTTGAACAGGAGAACACTGAAGCTTTCTTT.